This T cell receptor (beta chain) comes out of a study of blood T cell repertoires in COVID-19. Study details: Sample material is recorded as cDNA or gDNA derived from T cells, B-cell-depleted T cells, or PBMCs.

Original handling: The assay estimated nucleated cells by amplifying reference gene primers. The method was immunoSEQ multiplex PCR; TCRdb's version includes in-frame clones alone and lacks a portion of them. V, J and clone size are those of that table, while D and trimming were read from the DNA. Among about 56,000 clones listed, nearly 90% were seen once. Recruited during active infection, patients (from Seattle) were subsequently followed longitudinally. V was cut by 5 bases and J by 5 bases, with 18 bases left in between. The germline CDR1 and CDR2 sequences are MNHEY and SMNVEV (reference sequence). The CDR3 loop spans 15 amino acids.

The sequenced sample consisted of peripheral blood. The clonotype comes from a woman in her sixties with COVID-19, enrolled during active disease. This chain joins TRBV27 and TRBJ1-2; D is possibly TRBD1 (6 bases). The CDR3 sequence is CASSLAGHRLYGYTF. CDR3 coding DNA: TGTGCCAGCAGTCTAGCGGGACACCGTCTTTATGGCTACACCTTC.